These 21 T cell receptor beta chains share one sample of origin, sequenced in a study of Ad26.COV2.S vaccination and SARS-CoV-2 variants. Treatment reported: some 20 received Ad26.COV2.S at low or high dose, single or two shots; about 5 received placebo; per-sample allocation not given. Material that was analyzed had been drawn on day 63 after the first vaccine or placebo injection. TCRdb keeps only in-frame clones here, not all; method: immunoSEQ multiplex PCR. This sample has hundreds of thousands of clones; about 87% occur once, and the top ten carry around 3%. The input for sequencing was peripheral blood, taken in a trial of Ad26.COV2.S vaccine versus placebo. The receptors shown here come from a person aged 18 to 65 who received the Ad26.COV2.S COVID-19 vaccine or a placebo.

The V call is TRBV18, the J call TRBJ1-4; possibly TRBD1 for D (5 bases). Between the trimmed V and J ends, which lost 3 bases and 3 bases, there was a span of 17 bases. The germline V gene has CDR1 KGHSH and CDR2 LQKENI. The CDR3 runs to 17 residues. The CDR3, as DNA: TGTGCCAGCTCACCTGGAGGGGCGATTCTATCTAATGAAAAACTGTTTTTT. Amino acid sequence: CASSPGGAILSNEKLFF.

The chain carries TRBV5-8 and TRBJ1-2; a possible D gene is TRBD1 (5 bases). V lost 0 bases to trimming and J lost 2 bases, with 14 bases between them. The V gene's germline CDR1 is SGHTS and CDR2 YDEGEE. The CDR3 extends over 16 amino acids. For the CDR3, the DNA is TGTGCCAGCAGCTTGGCCCCGGGACGCGCGAACTATGGCTACACCTTC. Its protein is CASSLAPGRANYGYTF. Combining the CDR3 with reference TRBV5-8 and TRBJ1-2 gives the whole variable domain EAGVTQSPTHLIKTRGQQATLRCSPISGHTSVYWYQQALGLGLQFLLWYDEGEERNRGNFPPRFSGRQFPNYSSELNVNALELEDSALYLCASSLAPGRANYGYTFGSGTRLTVV.

The chain joins TRBV7-2 to TRBJ1-1; 9 positions match TRBD1. Germline assignment: CDR1 SGHTA and CDR2 FQGNSA. The CDR3 covers 15 residues. With 2 bases clipped from V and 1 base from J, the junction kept 2 bases outside the gene matches. Written as DNA, the CDR3 is TGTGCCAGCAGCTTACGGGGACAGGGGAACACTGAAGCTTTCTTT. Translating gives CASSLRGQGNTEAFF.

CDR3 protein: CASSPRTYNEQFF. Written as DNA, the CDR3 is TGTGCCAGCAGCCCCCGGACCTACAATGAGCAGTTCTTC. This chain joins TRBV3-1 (or the pseudogene TRBV3-2) and TRBJ2-1, with D uncertain. Germline loops: CDR1 LGHDT, CDR2 YNNKEL (reference sequence). The germline V and J ends were trimmed by 4 bases and 2 bases, with 6 bases remaining between them. This CDR3 comprises 13 residues.

The rearrangement uses TRBV12-3 or TRBV12-4 and TRBJ2-3, with unresolved D. Trimming left V 3 bases short and J 2 bases short, with 6 bases between. CDR3 length: 13 residues. The CDR3: CASSFELTDTQYF. CDR3 coding DNA: TGTGCCAGCAGTTTCGAGCTCACAGATACGCAGTATTTT.

This clone has only one observation. The CDR3 nucleotides are TGTGCCAGCAGTGAATATGGGGGAAGTCAGCCCCAGCATTTT. It specifies CASSEYGGSQPQHF. The chain recombines TRBV25-1 with TRBJ1-5, with TRBD1 as a possible D gene (5 bases). V lost 0 bases, J lost 6 bases, and 9 bases lay in between. Germline-derived CDR1 and CDR2 are MGHDK and SYGVNS. There are 14 residues in the CDR3.

The chain links TRBV6-2 or TRBV6-3 to TRBJ2-7; D is unclear. Germline assignment: CDR1 MNHEY and CDR2 SVGEGT. CDR3 length: 13 residues. Trimming cost V 6 bases and J 6 bases, with 15 bases left between them. The chain's CDR3 is CASSGVTVIEQYF. In DNA, the CDR3 is TGTGCCAGCAGCGGCGTCACAGTGATCGAGCAGTACTTC.

This clone came up a few times. The chain has TRBV7-2 and TRBJ1-1; no clear D gene. Trimming removed 4 bases from V and 0 bases from J, with 6 bases in between. Per germline, CDR1 SGHTA and CDR2 FQGNSA. This CDR3 has 13 residues. CDR3 protein: CASSSFMNTEAFF. In DNA, the CDR3 is TGTGCCAGCAGCTCCTTTATGAACACTGAAGCTTTCTTT.

J is TRBJ1-2 and V is TRBV14; D remains unclear. Germline lookup yields CDR1 SGHDN and CDR2 FVKESK. Trimming left V 5 bases short and J 2 bases short, with 6 bases between. The CDR3 loop spans 12 amino acids. This chain's CDR3 is CASSARNYGYTF. DNA for the CDR3: TGTGCCAGCAGCGCGAGGAACTATGGCTACACCTTC.

This clone was detected only once. The chain recombines TRBV13 with TRBJ1-1; D might be TRBD1 (5 bases). The V end lost 0 bases, the J end lost 6 bases, and 11 bases lay between the germline ends. The CDR3 has 14 amino acids. CDR1 PRHDT and CDR2 FYEKMQ come from the germline V gene (reference sequence). The CDR3 region is CASSLGERGSEAFF. The CDR3 region has the DNA TGTGCCAGCAGCTTAGGGGAGCGGGGGTCTGAAGCTTTCTTT.

This chain connects TRBV29-1 to TRBJ1-4, with D perhaps TRBD1 (6 bases). The CDR3 extends over 13 amino acids. Per the germline V gene, CDR1 is SQVTM and CDR2 is ANQGSEA. V gave up 7 bases and J gave up 3 bases, with 12 bases separating them. Written as DNA, the CDR3 is TGCAGCGCCACAGGGCCGGCTAATGAAAAACTGTTTTTT. Translation gives CSATGPANEKLFF.

About this clone itself: At one boundary the junction diverges from the germline segment, which might be a read error. The chain links TRBV7-3 to TRBJ2-5; the match to TRBD2 covers 11 bases. Germline V gives CDR1 SGHTA, CDR2 FQGTGA. The CDR3 spans 17 residues. The CDR3, as DNA: TGTGCCAGCAGCCTAACGGGGCTAGCGGGGGGTCAAGAGACCCAGTACTTC. Translating it yields CASSLTGLAGGQETQYF.

The genes are TRBV9 and TRBJ2-6; D perhaps matches TRBD1 (5 bases). V lost 0 bases, J lost 0 bases, and 13 bases lay in between. The germline V gene encodes CDR1 SGDLS and CDR2 YYNGEE. The CDR3 extends over 18 amino acids. The CDR3, as DNA: TGTGCCAGCAGCGTAGCCTGGGGCCTGATCTCTGGGGCCAACGTCCTGACTTTC. It yields the protein CASSVAWGLISGANVLTF.

This clone was seen a handful of times. The chain carries TRBV28 and TRBJ1-6, with D possibly TRBD1 on 5 matching bases. With 7 bases removed from V and 0 bases from J, the gap between germline ends came to 10 bases. CDR1 is MDHEN, CDR2 SYDVKM, per germline. This CDR3 is built from 15 residues. The CDR3 bases are TGTGCCAGCAAAGAGACAGTCTCCTATAATTCACCCCTCCACTTT. It is translated as CASKETVSYNSPLHF.

V and J are TRBV6-5 and TRBJ2-4; 10 bases are a match to TRBD1. With V trimmed by 6 bases and J by 4 bases, 3 bases remained unmatched. Germline-derived CDR1 and CDR2 are MNHEY and SVGAGI. This CDR3 spans 14 amino acids. The DNA of the CDR3 is TGTGCCAGCAGAGGGACAGGGGATAAAAACATTCAGTACTTC. Encoded protein: CASRGTGDKNIQYF.

The V gene is TRBV3-1 (or the pseudogene TRBV3-2), the J gene TRBJ2-7; 7 nucleotides align to TRBD1. Germline CDR1 and CDR2: LGHDT and YNNKEL (reference sequence). This CDR3 spans 14 amino acids. Trimming cost V 4 bases and J 5 bases; bases outside gene matches: 8. The CDR3 is CASSLGTVKDEQYF. The CDR3 DNA reads as TGTGCCAGCAGCCTCGGGACAGTCAAGGACGAGCAGTACTTC.

The chain uses TRBV10-3 and TRBJ1-5; D is unresolved. The CDR3 consists of 13 residues. Trimming removed 4 bases from V and 4 bases from J, with 8 bases in between. The germline V gene encodes CDR1 ENHRY and CDR2 SYGVKD. The CDR3 sequence: CAISVEGNQPQHF. The CDR3 nucleotides read TGTGCCATCAGTGTAGAAGGGAATCAGCCCCAGCATTTT.

The chain carries TRBV5-1 and TRBJ1-1; D may be TRBD1 (5 bases). V shed 3 bases and J shed 1 base, with 13 bases lying between them. This CDR3 comprises 15 residues. CDR1 is SGHRS and CDR2 is YFSETQ in the germline V gene. The CDR3 protein is CASSWRDSSNTEAFF. The CDR3 DNA sequence: TGCGCCAGCAGCTGGCGGGACTCGTCGAACACTGAAGCTTTCTTT.

This clone was seen only once. This rearrangement joins TRBV28 to TRBJ1-1; D perhaps matches TRBD1 (6 bases). Trimming removed 5 bases from V and 4 bases from J, with 11 bases in between. Germline assignment: CDR1 MDHEN and CDR2 SYDVKM. CDR3 length: 13 residues. The CDR3 reads CASSKGGSTEAFF. For the CDR3, the DNA is TGTGCCAGCAGTAAGGGGGGGTCCACTGAAGCTTTCTTT.

This chain uses TRBV19 with TRBJ2-3, with D hard to call. V dropped 5 bases and J dropped 6 bases, with 9 bases sitting between them. The germline CDR1 and CDR2 sequences are LNHDA and SQIVND (reference sequence). This CDR3 has 12 amino acids. CDR3 sequence (DNA): TGTGCCAGTAGTTCGATGGGGGATACGCAGTATTTT. Protein sequence: CASSSMGDTQYF.

The gene calls are TRBV30 and TRBJ1-1; D may be TRBD1 (5 bases). CDR3 size: 12 residues. Germline CDR1 and CDR2: GTSNPN and SVGIG (reference sequence). The germline V and J ends were trimmed by 2 bases and 6 bases, with 10 bases remaining between them. CDR3 region: CAWSLGVAEAFF. The CDR3 coding sequence is TGTGCCTGGAGTTTGGGGGTCGCTGAAGCTTTCTTT.